This passage covers 23 T cell receptor beta chains from one sample sequenced in a study of identical twins. One entry per CDR3 protein results from TCRdb running MiXCR on the 5' RACE reads. The table lists about 330,000 distinct CDR3 sequences, over 9% of them singletons. Separately, the same data were catalogued under a study of yellow fever vaccine responses in identical twins.

The sample was CD8+ T cells sorted from blood. The receptors shown here come from a woman between 18 and 29 years old in good health.

This clonotype was detected many times. The genes are TRBV29-1 and TRBJ1-2; the match to TRBD1 covers 7 bases. Germline loops: CDR1 SQVTM, CDR2 ANQGSEA. CDR3 length: 11 residues. The V segment lost 8 bases and the J segment 7 bases; nucleotides outside the gene matches: 7. CDR3 amino acids: CSTMTGSGYTF. CDR3 coding DNA: TGCAGCACCATGACAGGGTCTGGCTACACCTTC.

J is TRBJ2-1 and V is TRBV6-1; possibly TRBD1 for D (5 bases). The CDR3 has 14 amino acids. Trimming removed 8 bases at V and 0 bases at J, with 11 bases between. Germline lookup yields CDR1 MNHNS and CDR2 SASEGT. CDR3 DNA: TGTGCCAGCGGACAAACCAGCTCCTACAATGAGCAGTTCTTC. Encoded protein: CASGQTSSYNEQFF.

This clonotype was detected only a few times. V is TRBV4-2 and J is TRBJ2-1; 11 bases match TRBD2. Trimming removed 2 bases from V and 4 bases from J; junction bases left unmatched: 4. This CDR3 contains 16 residues. Germline CDR1 LGHNA, CDR2 YNFKEQ. The CDR3 coding sequence is TGTGCCAGCAGCCAAACAACTAGCGGGAGTTACAATGAGCAGTTCTTC. This gives the protein CASSQTTSGSYNEQFF.

This chain uses TRBV16 with TRBJ1-3; 7 bases align to TRBD1. The CDR3 loop spans 15 amino acids. CDR1 and CDR2 from the germline V gene are KGHSY and FQNENV. V lost 4 bases and J lost 4; bases outside the gene matches: 7. CDR3 sequence reads: CASSPPGGSGNTIYF. For the CDR3, the DNA is TGTGCCAGCAGCCCTCCAGGGGGTTCCGGAAACACCATATATTTT.

This clonotype showed up just a few times. The chain carries TRBV27 and TRBJ2-7; D possibly uses TRBD1 or TRBD2 (5 bases each). V was pared by 7 bases and J by 2 bases, with 36 bases between. The CDR3 spans 21 residues. Germline CDR1 is MNHEY and CDR2 is SMNVEV (reference sequence). CDR3 sequence: CASIPPMTGSRDPRYPYEQYF. In nucleotides, the CDR3 is TGTGCCAGCATCCCCCCCATGACCGGATCCCGGGACCCGAGGTACCCCTACGAGCAGTACTTC.

This clonotype has only a few counts. The rearrangement uses TRBV25-1 and TRBJ2-5, with a weak D call TRBD1 (6 bases). This CDR3 has 16 amino acids. Trimming took off 4 bases at V and 1 base at J, with 16 bases between the two ends. From germline, CDR1 is MGHDK and CDR2 SYGVNS. The CDR3 DNA follows: TGTGCCAGCAGTGCCTGGGAACAGGGCCTCCAAGAGACCCAGTACTTC. As protein: CASSAWEQGLQETQYF.

The chain has TRBV4-1 and TRBJ1-6, with D unresolved. Trimming cost V 3 bases and J 10 bases, with 7 bases left between them. This CDR3 has 12 residues. The V gene's germline CDR1 is MGHRA and CDR2 YSYEKL. CDR3 DNA sequence: TGCGCCAGCAGCCATGGTGGATCACCCCTCCACTTT. As protein: CASSHGGSPLHF.

The chain uses TRBV20-1 and TRBJ2-5; 7 bases are shared with TRBD2. Trimming cost V 0 bases and J 3 bases; bases outside gene matches: 7. Germline V gene data show CDR1 as DFQATT and CDR2 as SNEGSKA (reference sequence). CDR3 size: 15 residues. CDR3: CSARDLLAHKETQYF. CDR3 DNA: TGCAGTGCTAGAGATCTACTAGCGCATAAAGAGACCCAGTACTTC.

This clonotype was seen a few times. The genes are TRBV7-6 and TRBJ2-1; D is ambiguous. CDR1 SGHVS and CDR2 FNYEAQ come from the germline V gene. V was trimmed by 1 base and J by 0 bases, leaving 13 bases between them. This CDR3 spans 17 amino acids. DNA for the CDR3: TGTGCCAGCAGCTTAGACCCCGACCCTGACTCCTACAATGAGCAGTTCTTC. This sequence encodes CASSLDPDPDSYNEQFF.

The genes are TRBV6-1 and TRBJ1-1; D is ambiguous. CDR3 size: 13 residues. The germline gives CDR1 MNHNS, CDR2 SASEGT. V lost 2 bases and J 1 base, leaving 5 bases between the germline ends. Here the CDR3 reads CASSERPNTEAFF. CDR3 bases: TGTGCCAGCAGTGAACGGCCGAACACTGAAGCTTTCTTT.

This clonotype was counted between two and nine times. CDR3 nucleotides: TGTGCCAGCAGTGTGCGGCGGCAGGGGAATCAGCCCCAGCATTTT. Protein: CASSVRRQGNQPQHF. The chain recombines TRBV6-1 with TRBJ1-5; the D gene is possibly TRBD1 (6 bases). This CDR3 has 15 amino acids. Germline loops: CDR1 MNHNS, CDR2 SASEGT. Trimming removed 4 bases from V and 4 bases from J, with 14 bases in between.

A few counts support this clonotype. This CDR3 reads CASSLAQWRQDTQYF. CDR3 nucleotide sequence: TGTGCCAGCAGTCTGGCTCAGTGGCGGCAAGATACGCAGTATTTT. The V call is TRBV28, the J call TRBJ2-3; D remains ambiguous. Germline CDR1 reads MDHEN; CDR2 reads SYDVKM. The CDR3 consists of 15 residues. The V and J ends lost 5 bases and 5 bases respectively, with 17 bases between them.

This clonotype was seen at least ten times. The genes are TRBV20-1 and TRBJ2-2; D could derive from TRBD1 or TRBD2 (7 bases each). The V gene lost 3 bases and the J gene lost 3 bases, with 14 bases spanning the gap. There are 15 residues in the CDR3. Germline lookup yields CDR1 DFQATT and CDR2 SNEGSKA (reference sequence). In nucleotides, the CDR3 is TGCAGTGCTAGTGAGGGGGCGGGGGACACCGGGGAGCTGTTTTTT. Its protein is CSASEGAGDTGELFF.

This clonotype was found a few times. The J gene is TRBJ2-7, the V gene TRBV12-3 or TRBV12-4, with D perhaps matching TRBD1 or TRBD2 (5 bases each). The CDR3 is made up of 13 amino acids. Trimming removed 3 bases at V and 6 bases at J, with 12 bases between. This CDR3 is CASSFSGAGEQYV. DNA for the CDR3: TGTGCCAGCAGTTTCTCCGGGGCAGGCGAGCAGTACGTC.

The rearrangement uses TRBV4-3 and TRBJ2-3; the D gene is possibly TRBD1 (6 bases). The length of the CDR3 is 15 residues. Germline lookup yields CDR1 LGHNA and CDR2 YSLEER. The V gene lost 2 bases and the J gene lost 2 bases, with 11 bases spanning the gap. The CDR3 DNA sequence: TGCGCCAGCAGCCAACAACAGGGCTACACAGATACGCAGTATTTT. Protein product: CASSQQQGYTDTQYF.

This clonotype was picked up many times. The chain is built from TRBV13 and TRBJ2-3; 9 nucleotides align to TRBD2. Germline V CDR1 and CDR2: PRHDT, FYEKMQ (reference sequence). This CDR3 contains 17 residues. With V trimmed by 0 bases and J by 5 bases, 9 bases remained unmatched. The CDR3 region has the DNA TGTGCCAGCAGCTTAGGCCGGCTAGCGGGAACCGAAGATACGCAGTATTTT. Translated: CASSLGRLAGTEDTQYF.

The chain carries TRBV7-9 and TRBJ2-7, with 8 bases aligning to TRBD2. Trimming took 5 bases from V and 7 from J; bases not matched to a gene: 7. The CDR3 totals 13 residues. Per germline, CDR1 SEHNR and CDR2 FQNEAQ (reference sequence). CDR3: CASSETGRGEQYF. The CDR3 bases are TGTGCCAGCAGCGAAACCGGGAGGGGGGAGCAGTACTTC.

The V call is TRBV7-2, the J call TRBJ1-2, with D unresolved. Per germline, CDR1 SGHTA and CDR2 FQGNSA. The CDR3 runs to 13 residues. The V and J ends lost 5 bases and 8 bases respectively, with 15 bases between them. CDR3 region: CASSPEHPGGYTF. CDR3 bases: TGTGCCAGCAGCCCCGAACATCCGGGGGGCTACACCTTC.

The chain employs TRBV11-2 and TRBJ2-7; 12 bases fit TRBD2. There are 16 residues in the CDR3. V shed 5 bases and J 0 bases; nucleotides not matched to a gene: 5. The germline CDR1 and CDR2 sequences are SGHAT and FQNNGV. CDR3 sequence reads: CASSPPTSGSSYEQYV. The CDR3, as DNA: TGTGCCAGCAGCCCACCGACTAGCGGGAGCTCCTACGAGCAGTACGTC.

The rearrangement uses TRBV5-1 and TRBJ2-5; 8 nucleotides align to TRBD2. This CDR3 is built from 16 residues. The ends lost 4 bases at V and 2 bases at J; junction bases unmatched: 10. Germline V lookup: CDR1 SGHRS, CDR2 YFSETQ. CDR3 loop: CASSAPWRGVQETQYF. DNA of the CDR3: TGCGCCAGCAGCGCCCCCTGGCGGGGGGTACAAGAGACCCAGTACTTC.

This clonotype was seen a few times. The chain joins TRBV5-1 to TRBJ2-7, with D uncertain. The CDR3 has 13 residues. The V gene's germline CDR1 is SGHRS and CDR2 YFSETQ. V dropped 5 bases and J dropped 6 bases, with 15 bases sitting between them. In DNA, the CDR3 is TGCGCCAGCAGAATGACACATGGCTCCGAGCAGTACGTC. Translating it yields CASRMTHGSEQYV.

In this sample, this clonotype turned up many times. This chain links TRBV12-3 or TRBV12-4 with TRBJ2-1; TRBD2 aligns across 10 bases. J lost 9 bases, V lost 8 bases, and 4 bases had no gene match. This CDR3 has 12 amino acids. In DNA form, the CDR3 reads TGTGCCAGCGACATAGCGGGAGGTGAGCAGTTCTTC. It codes for CASDIAGGEQFF.

A few counts support this clonotype. V gene TRBV12-3 or TRBV12-4 combines with J gene TRBJ1-2; D perhaps matches TRBD1 (5 bases). V was cut by 6 bases and J by 2 bases, with 10 bases left in between. The CDR3 runs to 13 residues. CDR3 sequence reads: CASSRDLNYGYTF. CDR3 nucleotide sequence: TGTGCCAGCAGCCGGGACCTGAACTATGGCTACACCTTC.